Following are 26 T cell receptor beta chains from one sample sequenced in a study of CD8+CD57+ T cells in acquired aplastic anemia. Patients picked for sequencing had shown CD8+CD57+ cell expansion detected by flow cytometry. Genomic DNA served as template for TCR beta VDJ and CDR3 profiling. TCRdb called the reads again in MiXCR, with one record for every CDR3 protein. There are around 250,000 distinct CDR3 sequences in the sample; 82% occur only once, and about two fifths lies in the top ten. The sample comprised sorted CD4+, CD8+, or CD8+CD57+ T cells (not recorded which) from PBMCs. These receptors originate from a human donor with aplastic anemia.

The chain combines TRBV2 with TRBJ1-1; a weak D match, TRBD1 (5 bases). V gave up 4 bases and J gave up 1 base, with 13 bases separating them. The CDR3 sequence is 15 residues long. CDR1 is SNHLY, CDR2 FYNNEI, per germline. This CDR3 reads CASSGACGANTEAFF. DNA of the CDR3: TGTGCCAGCAGTGGGGCGTGTGGGGCGAACACTGAAGCTTTCTTT.

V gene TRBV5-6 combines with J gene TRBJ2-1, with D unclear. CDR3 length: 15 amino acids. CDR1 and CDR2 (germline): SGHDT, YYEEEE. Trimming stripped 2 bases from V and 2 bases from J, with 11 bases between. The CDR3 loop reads CASSFPGGAYNEQFF. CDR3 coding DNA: TGTGCCAGCAGCTTTCCGGGCGGAGCCTACAATGAGCAGTTCTTC.

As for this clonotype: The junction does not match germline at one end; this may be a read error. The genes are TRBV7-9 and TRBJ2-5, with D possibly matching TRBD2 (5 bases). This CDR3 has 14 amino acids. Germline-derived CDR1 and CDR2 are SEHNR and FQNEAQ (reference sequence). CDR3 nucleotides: TGTGCCAGCAGTGATGGGAGCGACCAAGAGAACCAGTACTTC. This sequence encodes CASSDGSDQENQYF.

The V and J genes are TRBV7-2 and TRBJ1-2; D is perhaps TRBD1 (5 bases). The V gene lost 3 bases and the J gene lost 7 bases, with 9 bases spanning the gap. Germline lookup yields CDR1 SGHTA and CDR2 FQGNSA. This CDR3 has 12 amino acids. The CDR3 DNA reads TGTGCCAGCAGCTTCTCGGGGGTTGGCTACACCTTC. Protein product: CASSFSGVGYTF.

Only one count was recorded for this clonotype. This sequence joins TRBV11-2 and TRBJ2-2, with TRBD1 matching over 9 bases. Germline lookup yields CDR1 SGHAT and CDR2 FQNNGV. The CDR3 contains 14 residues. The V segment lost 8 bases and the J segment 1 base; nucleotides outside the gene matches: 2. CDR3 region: CASGGQGNTGELFF. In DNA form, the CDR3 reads TGTGCCAGCGGGGGACAGGGGAACACCGGGGAGCTGTTTTTT.

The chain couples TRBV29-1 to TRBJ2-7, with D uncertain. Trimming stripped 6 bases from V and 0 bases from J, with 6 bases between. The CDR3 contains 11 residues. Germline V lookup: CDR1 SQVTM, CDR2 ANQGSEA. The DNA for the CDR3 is TGCAGCGTGAGCTACTCCTACGAGCAGTACTTC. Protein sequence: CSVSYSYEQYF.

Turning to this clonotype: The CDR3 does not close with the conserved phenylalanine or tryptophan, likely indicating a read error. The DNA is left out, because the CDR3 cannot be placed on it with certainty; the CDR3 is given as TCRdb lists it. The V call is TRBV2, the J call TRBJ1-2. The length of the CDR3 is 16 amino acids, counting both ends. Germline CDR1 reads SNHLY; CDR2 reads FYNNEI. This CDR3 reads CASSPSGTGTDTQYFC.

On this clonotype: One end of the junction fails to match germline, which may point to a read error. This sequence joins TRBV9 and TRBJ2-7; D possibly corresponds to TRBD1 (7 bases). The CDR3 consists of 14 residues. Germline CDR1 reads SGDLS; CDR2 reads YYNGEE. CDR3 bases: TGTGCCAGCAGCCCCGACGGAGGGGGCTATGGCTACAACTTC. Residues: CASSPDGGGYGYNF.

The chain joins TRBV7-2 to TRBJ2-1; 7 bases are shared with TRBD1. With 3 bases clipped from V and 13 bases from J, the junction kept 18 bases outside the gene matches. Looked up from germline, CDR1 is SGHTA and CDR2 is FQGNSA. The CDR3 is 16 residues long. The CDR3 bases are TGTGCCAGCAGCTTTCAACCAAACGGGACAGCCCTTTCCCAGTTCTTC. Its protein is CASSFQPNGTALSQFF.

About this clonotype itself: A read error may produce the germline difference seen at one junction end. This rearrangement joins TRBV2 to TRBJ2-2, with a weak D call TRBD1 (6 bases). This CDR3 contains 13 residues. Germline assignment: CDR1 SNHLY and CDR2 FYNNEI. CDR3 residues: CASLDGDTDELYF. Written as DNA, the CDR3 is TGTGCCAGCTTGGACGGGGACACCGATGAGCTGTATTTT.

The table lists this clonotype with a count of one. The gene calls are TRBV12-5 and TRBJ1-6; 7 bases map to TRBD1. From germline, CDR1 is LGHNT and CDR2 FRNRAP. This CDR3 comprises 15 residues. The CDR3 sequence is CASSGGTVQNSPLHF. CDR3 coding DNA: TGTGCCAGCAGCGGTGGGACAGTTCAAAATTCACCCCTCCACTTT.

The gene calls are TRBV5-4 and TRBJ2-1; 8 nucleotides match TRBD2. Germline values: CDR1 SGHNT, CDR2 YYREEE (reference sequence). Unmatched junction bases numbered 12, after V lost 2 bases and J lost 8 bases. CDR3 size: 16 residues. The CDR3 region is CASSFDRCGGSDEQFF. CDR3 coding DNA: TGTGCCAGCAGCTTTGACCGGTGCGGGGGGAGCGATGAGCAGTTCTTC.

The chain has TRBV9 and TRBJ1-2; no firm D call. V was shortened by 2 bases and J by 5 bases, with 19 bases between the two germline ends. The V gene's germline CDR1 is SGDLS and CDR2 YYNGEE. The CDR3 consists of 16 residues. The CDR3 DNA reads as TGTGCCAGCAGCGTGCAGAGTCACGATCTACTATATGGCTACACCTTC. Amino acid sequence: CASSVQSHDLLYGYTF.

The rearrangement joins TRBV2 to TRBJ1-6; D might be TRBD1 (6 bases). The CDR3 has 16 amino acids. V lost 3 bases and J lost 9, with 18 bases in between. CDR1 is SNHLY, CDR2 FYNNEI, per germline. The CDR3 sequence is CASSDDRYRRASPLHF. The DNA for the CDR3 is TGTGCCAGCAGTGACGACAGGTATCGGCGAGCTTCACCCCTCCACTTT.

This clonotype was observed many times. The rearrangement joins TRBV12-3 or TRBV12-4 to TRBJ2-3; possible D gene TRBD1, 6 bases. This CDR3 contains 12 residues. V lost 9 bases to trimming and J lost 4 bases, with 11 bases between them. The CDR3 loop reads CASSTGSDTQYF. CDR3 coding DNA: TGTGCCAGTTCCACAGGGTCAGATACGCAGTATTTT.

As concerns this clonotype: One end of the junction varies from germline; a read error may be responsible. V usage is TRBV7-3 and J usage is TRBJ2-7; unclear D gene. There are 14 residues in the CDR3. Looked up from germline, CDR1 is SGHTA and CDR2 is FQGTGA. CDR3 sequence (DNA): TGTGCCACCAGCAGGAGCTCCGGCCAAGAGACCGAGTACTTC. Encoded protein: CATSRSSGQETEYF.

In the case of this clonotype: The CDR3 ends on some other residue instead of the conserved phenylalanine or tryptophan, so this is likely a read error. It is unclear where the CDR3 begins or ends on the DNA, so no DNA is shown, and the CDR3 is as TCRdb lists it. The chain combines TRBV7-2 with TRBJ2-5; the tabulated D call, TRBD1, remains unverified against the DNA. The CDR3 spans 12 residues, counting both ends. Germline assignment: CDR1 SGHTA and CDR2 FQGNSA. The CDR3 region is CASHGYRETQDY.

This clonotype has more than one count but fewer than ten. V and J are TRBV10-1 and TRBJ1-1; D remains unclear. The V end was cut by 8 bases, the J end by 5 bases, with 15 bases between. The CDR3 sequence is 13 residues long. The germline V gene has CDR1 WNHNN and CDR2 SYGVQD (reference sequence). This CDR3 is CASQPLIGTEAFF. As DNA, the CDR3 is TGCGCCAGCCAACCTCTTATTGGTACTGAAGCTTTCTTT.

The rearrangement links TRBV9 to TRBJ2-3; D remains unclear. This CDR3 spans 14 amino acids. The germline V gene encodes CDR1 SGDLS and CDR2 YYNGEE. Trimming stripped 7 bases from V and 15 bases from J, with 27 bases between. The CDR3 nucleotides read TGTGCCAGCGGCTTAGCTGGGAACACTCAGTACTTCTATTTT. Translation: CASGLAGNTQYFYF. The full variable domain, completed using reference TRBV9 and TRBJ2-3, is DSGVTQTPKHLITATGQRVTLRCSPRSGDLSVYWYQQSLDQGLQFLIQYYNGEERAKGNILERFSAQQFPDLHSELNLSSLELGDSALYFCASGLAGNTQYFYFGPGTRLTVL.

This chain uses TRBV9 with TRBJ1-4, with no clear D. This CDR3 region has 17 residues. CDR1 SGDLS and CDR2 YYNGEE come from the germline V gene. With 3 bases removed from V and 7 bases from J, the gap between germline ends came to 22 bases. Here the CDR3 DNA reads TGTGCCAGCAGCGAGTGGTCAGATAAGCAAATTTTTGAAAAACTGTTTTTT. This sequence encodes CASSEWSDKQIFEKLFF. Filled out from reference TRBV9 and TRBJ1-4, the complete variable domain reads DSGVTQTPKHLITATGQRVTLRCSPRSGDLSVYWYQQSLDQGLQFLIQYYNGEERAKGNILERFSAQQFPDLHSELNLSSLELGDSALYFCASSEWSDKQIFEKLFFGSGTQLSVL.

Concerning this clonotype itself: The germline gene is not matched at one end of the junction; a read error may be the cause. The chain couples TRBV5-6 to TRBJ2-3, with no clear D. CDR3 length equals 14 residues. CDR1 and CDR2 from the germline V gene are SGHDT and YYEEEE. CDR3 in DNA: TGTGCCACCAGCTTGGAGAGGCAGAAAGATACGCAGTATTTT. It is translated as CATSLERQKDTQYF.

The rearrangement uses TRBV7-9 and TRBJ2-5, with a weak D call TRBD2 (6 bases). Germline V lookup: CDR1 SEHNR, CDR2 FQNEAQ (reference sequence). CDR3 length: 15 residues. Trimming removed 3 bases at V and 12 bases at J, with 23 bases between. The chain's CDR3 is CASSFERSGQSDEYF. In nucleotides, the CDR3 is TGTGCCAGCAGCTTTGAAAGAAGCGGGCAAAGCGATGAGTACTTC. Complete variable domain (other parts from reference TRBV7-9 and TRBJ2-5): DTGVSQNPRHKITKRGQNVTFRCDPISEHNRLYWYRQTLGQGPEFLTYFQNEAQLEKSRLLSDRFSAERPKGSFSTLEIQRTEQGDSAMYLCASSFERSGQSDEYFGPGTRLLVL.

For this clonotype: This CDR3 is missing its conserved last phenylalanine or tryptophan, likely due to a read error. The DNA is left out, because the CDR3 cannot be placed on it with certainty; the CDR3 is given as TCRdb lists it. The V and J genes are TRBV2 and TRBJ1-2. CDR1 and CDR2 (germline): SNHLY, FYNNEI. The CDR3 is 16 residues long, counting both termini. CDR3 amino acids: CASGEGGTGLDYFGPG.

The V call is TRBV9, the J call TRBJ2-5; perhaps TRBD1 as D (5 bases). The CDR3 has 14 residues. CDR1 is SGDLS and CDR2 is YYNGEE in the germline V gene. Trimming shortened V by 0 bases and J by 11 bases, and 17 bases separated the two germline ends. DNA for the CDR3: TGTGCCAGCAGCGTAGGGGGCAGTCCAGATACGCAGTACTTC. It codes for CASSVGGSPDTQYF.

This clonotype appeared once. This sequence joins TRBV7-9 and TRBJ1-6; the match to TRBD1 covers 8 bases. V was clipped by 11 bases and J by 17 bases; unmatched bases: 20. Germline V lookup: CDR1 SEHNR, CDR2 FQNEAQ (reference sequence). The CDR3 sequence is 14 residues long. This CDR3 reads CAGQGARETQYFHF. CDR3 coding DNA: TGTGCCGGACAGGGTGCCAGGGAGACCCAGTACTTCCACTTT.

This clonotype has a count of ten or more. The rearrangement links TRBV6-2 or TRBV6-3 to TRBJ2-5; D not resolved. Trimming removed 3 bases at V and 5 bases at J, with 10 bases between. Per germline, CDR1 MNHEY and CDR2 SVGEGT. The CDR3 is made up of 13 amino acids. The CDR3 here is CASSYGGLETQYF. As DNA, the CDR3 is TGTGCCAGCAGTTATGGTGGTCTCGAGACCCAGTACTTC.